This T cell receptor beta chain stems from a study of CD8+CD57+ T cells in acquired aplastic anemia. This clonotype was observed at least ten times. Trimming cost V 3 bases and J 7 bases, with 12 bases left between them. The germline V gene has CDR1 SNHLY and CDR2 FYNNEI. The CDR3 covers 14 residues. Patients picked for sequencing had shown CD8+CD57+ cell expansion detected by flow cytometry. The template used for profiling TCR beta VDJ and CDR3 was genomic DNA. TCRdb used MiXCR to reprocess the reads, holding one entry per CDR3 protein. The table lists 100,000 to 150,000 distinct CDR3 sequences, roughly 40% of them singletons, with over 2% in the top ten.

Sequenced input: sorted CD4+, CD8+, or CD8+CD57+ T cells (not recorded which) from PBMCs. This clonotype was sampled from a human donor with aplastic anemia. The chain carries TRBV2 and TRBJ1-4; maybe TRBD1 (6 bases). CDR3 sequence: CASSEWAGAEKLFF. The CDR3 DNA reads TGTGCCAGCAGTGAGTGGGCAGGGGCTGAAAAACTGTTTTTT.